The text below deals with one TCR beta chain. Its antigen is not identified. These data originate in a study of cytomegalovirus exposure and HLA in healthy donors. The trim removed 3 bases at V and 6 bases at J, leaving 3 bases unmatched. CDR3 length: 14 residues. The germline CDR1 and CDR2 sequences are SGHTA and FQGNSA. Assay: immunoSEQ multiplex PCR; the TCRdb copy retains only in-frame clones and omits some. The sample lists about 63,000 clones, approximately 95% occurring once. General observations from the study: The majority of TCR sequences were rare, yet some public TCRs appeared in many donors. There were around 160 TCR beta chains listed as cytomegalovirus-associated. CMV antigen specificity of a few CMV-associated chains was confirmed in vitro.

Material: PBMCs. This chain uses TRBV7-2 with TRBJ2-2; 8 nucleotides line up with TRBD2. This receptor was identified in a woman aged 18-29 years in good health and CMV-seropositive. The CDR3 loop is CASSFTGGPGELFF. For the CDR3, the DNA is TGTGCCAGCAGCTTCACGGGGGGGCCCGGGGAGCTGTTTTTT.